The following is a T cell receptor (beta chain) sequence with its context. Its antigen is as yet unknown. Primers for the PCR totalled 60 Vbeta and 13 Jbeta. The data were produced by immunoSEQ multiplex PCR, yet TCRdb's version contains in-frame clones alone and is incomplete. This sample has 90,000 to 130,000 clones; about four fifths occur once, and the top ten carry over 2.5%. The data were taken from a study of cytomegalovirus exposure and HLA in healthy donors. Study summary: Most donors, less than 85% of more than 300 genotyped, fell in the Caucasian-associated ancestry cluster. The study's findings and limits: A list of approximately 160 TCR beta chains associated with cytomegalovirus was given.

As for the donors, each was a healthy bone marrow donor. Nominally healthy donors provided the samples, though records likely missed some immune exposures. Germline V gene sequence: CDR1 MNHEY, CDR2 SVGAGI. V was cut by 7 bases and J by 11 bases, with 20 bases left in between. The CDR3 covers 13 residues. The chain joins TRBV6-5 to TRBJ1-1; a possible D gene is TRBD1 (5 bases). This clonotype originated in a woman aged 55-70 years in good health and CMV-seropositive. The source material was PBMCs. The CDR3 bases are TGTGCCAGCAACCTCGGGGAGGACACTTGGGCTTTCTTT. It is translated as CASNLGEDTWAFF.